These T cell receptor beta chains were read from a single sample in a study of naive and memory T cell subsets. TCRdb passed the 5' RACE reads through MiXCR, listing each CDR3 protein once. This sample yields tens of thousands of distinct CDR3 sequences, of which roughly 6.7% are seen a single time; about 9.8% belongs to the top ten. Receptor source: a male donor in good health. Each CDR3 is given with its conserved first and last residue. D genes are given only for firm matches. The size of a clone is reported for some rows only, either as once, few or many, or as a class for expanded clones.

V: TRBV11-2
D: .
J: TRBJ2-1
size: many
CDR3: CASSFLGPSGQRNEQFF
DNA: TGTGCCAGCAGCTTTCTAGGGCCGTCGGGACAAAGGAATGAGCAGTTCTTC

V: TRBV6-5
D: TRBD1
J: TRBJ2-1
size: many
CDR3: CASSYSVRGRNEQFF
DNA: TGTGCCAGCAGTTACTCGGTGAGGGGGCGTAATGAGCAGTTCTTC

V: TRBV19
D: .
J: TRBJ2-5
size: .
CDR3: CASSIVPEETQYF
DNA: TGTGCCAGTAGTATAGTGCCGGAAGAGACCCAGTACTTC

V: TRBV6-6
D: TRBD1
J: TRBJ2-7
size: once
CDR3: CASSSRDRNYEQYF
DNA: TGTGCCAGCAGTTCCCGGGACAGAAACTACGAGCAGTACTTC

V: TRBV5-1
D: .
J: TRBJ1-4
size: .
CDR3: CASSPTDKGGLANEKLFF
DNA: TGCGCCAGCAGCCCGACCGACAAGGGAGGTTTGGCTAATGAAAAACTGTTTTTT

V: TRBV20-1
D: .
J: TRBJ2-5
size: many
CDR3: CSARLPDRAGETQYF
DNA: TGCAGTGCTAGACTTCCGGACAGAGCCGGAGAGACCCAGTACTTC

V: TRBV20-1
D: .
J: TRBJ2-3
size: few
CDR3: CSASRLVSTDTQYF
DNA: TGCAGTGCTAGTCGTCTAGTCAGCACAGATACGCAGTATTTT

V: TRBV29-1
D: TRBD1
J: TRBJ1-2
size: few
CDR3: CSANTGDRFGYTF
DNA: TGCAGCGCAAACACAGGGGATCGATTTGGCTACACCTTC

V: TRBV5-4
D: .
J: TRBJ1-4
size: few
CDR3: CASSSGRTGNREKLFF
DNA: TGTGCCAGCAGCTCGGGGAGAACAGGGAATCGCGAAAAACTGTTTTTT

V: TRBV6-1
D: TRBD1
J: TRBJ2-7
size: .
CDR3: CASSTRDRGFPEQYF
DNA: TGTGCCAGCAGTACTCGGGACAGGGGGTTTCCCGAGCAGTACTTC

V: TRBV29-1
D: TRBD1
J: TRBJ1-2
size: many
CDR3: CSVSLTGVGGYTF
DNA: TGCAGCGTTTCCCTCACAGGGGTTGGTGGCTACACCTTC

V: TRBV12-3/TRBV12-4
D: .
J: TRBJ1-4
size: few
CDR3: CASSFGSEKLFF
DNA: TGTGCCAGCAGTTTTGGGAGTGAAAAACTGTTTTTT

V: TRBV6-5
D: TRBD1
J: TRBJ2-7
size: many
CDR3: CASSPFPGTGNEQYF
DNA: TGTGCCAGCAGCCCCTTCCCCGGGACAGGGAACGAGCAGTACTTC

V: TRBV12-3/TRBV12-4
D: TRBD1
J: TRBJ2-7
size: .
CDR3: CASSPQRGQTTYEQYF
DNA: TGTGCCAGCAGTCCCCAGAGGGGGCAAACTACCTACGAGCAGTACTTC

V: TRBV29-1
D: TRBD1
J: TRBJ2-2
size: many
CDR3: CNRCPGQGRTGELFF
DNA: TGCAACCGTTGCCCGGGACAGGGGAGGACCGGGGAGCTGTTTTTT

V: TRBV25-1
D: .
J: TRBJ2-7
size: .
CDR3: CASSGPSSEQYF
DNA: TGTGCCAGCAGTGGCCCCAGCAGCGAGCAGTACTTC

V: TRBV30
D: .
J: TRBJ2-6
size: .
CDR3: CAWSVGGGGANVLTF
DNA: TGTGCCTGGAGTGTAGGAGGAGGTGGGGCCAACGTCCTGACTTTC

V: TRBV4-2
D: .
J: TRBJ2-1
size: few
CDR3: CASSQWGQRGGFYNEQFF
DNA: TGTGCCAGCAGCCAATGGGGGCAGAGGGGGGGTTTTTACAATGAGCAGTTCTTC

V: TRBV21-1
D: .
J: TRBJ2-3
size: many
CDR3: CASSKAPTGTDTQYF
DNA: TGTGCCAGCAGCAAAGCGCCCACGGGCACAGATACGCAGTATTTT

V: TRBV5-1
D: .
J: TRBJ2-3
size: .
CDR3: CASKLDTDTQYF
DNA: TGCGCCAGCAAGTTGGACACAGATACGCAGTATTTT

V: TRBV25-1
D: .
J: TRBJ2-5
size: few
CDR3: CASSEQDHGTQYF
DNA: TGTGCCAGCAGTGAACAAGACCACGGGACCCAGTACTTC

V: TRBV19
D: .
J: TRBJ2-5
size: .
CDR3: CASSTSLASQETQYF
DNA: TGTGCCAGTAGTACCTCTTTGGCATCTCAAGAGACCCAGTACTTC

V: TRBV27
D: TRBD1
J: TRBJ2-7
size: few
CDR3: CASRGGQGCEQYF
DNA: TGTGCCAGCAGAGGAGGACAGGGATGCGAGCAGTACTTC

V: TRBV14
D: .
J: TRBJ2-2
size: few
CDR3: CASSQDAYNPLTGELFF
DNA: TGTGCCAGCAGCCAAGACGCTTACAACCCCCTCACCGGGGAGCTGTTTTTT

V: TRBV19
D: .
J: TRBJ2-1
size: .
CDR3: CASSMVGGLYNEQFF
DNA: TGTGCCAGTAGCATGGTGGGAGGCTTGTACAATGAGCAGTTCTTC

V: TRBV19
D: .
J: TRBJ1-1
size: many
CDR3: CASSPGMTEAFF
DNA: TGTGCCAGTAGTCCGGGGATGACTGAAGCTTTCTTT

V: TRBV21-1
D: .
J: TRBJ2-3
size: few
CDR3: CASRDRDKKTTDTQYF
DNA: TGTGCCAGCAGGGACCGGGACAAAAAGACCACAGATACGCAGTATTTT